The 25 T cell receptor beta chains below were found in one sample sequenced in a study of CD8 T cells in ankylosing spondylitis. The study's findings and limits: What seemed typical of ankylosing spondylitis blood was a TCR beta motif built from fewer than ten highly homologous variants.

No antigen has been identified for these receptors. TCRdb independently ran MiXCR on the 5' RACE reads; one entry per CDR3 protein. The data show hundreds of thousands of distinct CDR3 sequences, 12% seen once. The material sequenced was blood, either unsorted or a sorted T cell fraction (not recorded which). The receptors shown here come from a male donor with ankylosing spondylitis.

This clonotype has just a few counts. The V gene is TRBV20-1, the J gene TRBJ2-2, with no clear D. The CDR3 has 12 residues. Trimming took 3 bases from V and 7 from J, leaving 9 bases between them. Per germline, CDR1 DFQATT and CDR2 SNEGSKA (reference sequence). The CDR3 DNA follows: TGCAGTGCTAGGGCGGCGTTCGGGGAGCTGTTTTTT. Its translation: CSARAAFGELFF.

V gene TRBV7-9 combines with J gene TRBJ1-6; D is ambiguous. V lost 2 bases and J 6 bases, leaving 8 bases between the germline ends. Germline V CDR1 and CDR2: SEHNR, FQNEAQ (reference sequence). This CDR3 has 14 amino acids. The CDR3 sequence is CASSLTAVNSPLHF. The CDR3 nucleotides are TGTGCCAGCAGCTTAACGGCAGTTAATTCACCCCTCCACTTT.

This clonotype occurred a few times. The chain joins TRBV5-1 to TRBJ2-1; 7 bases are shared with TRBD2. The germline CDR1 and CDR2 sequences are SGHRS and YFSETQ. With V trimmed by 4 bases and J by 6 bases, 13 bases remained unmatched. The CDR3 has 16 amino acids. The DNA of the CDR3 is TGCGCCAGCAGCCCAGGGAGGAGCGGGGCGGGCAATGAGCAGTTCTTC. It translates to CASSPGRSGAGNEQFF.

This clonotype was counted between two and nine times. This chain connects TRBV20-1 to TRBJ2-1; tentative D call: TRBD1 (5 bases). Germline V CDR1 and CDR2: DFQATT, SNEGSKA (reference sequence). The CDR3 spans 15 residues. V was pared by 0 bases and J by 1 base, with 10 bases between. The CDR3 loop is CSARDLRTSYNEQFF. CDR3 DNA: TGCAGTGCTAGAGATCTCAGGACATCCTACAATGAGCAGTTCTTC.

CDR3 DNA: TGCAGTGCTCGAATGACAGTTACGGCTTTCTTT. Protein product: CSARMTVTAFF. The genes are TRBV20-1 and TRBJ1-1, with D possibly being TRBD1 (5 bases). Germline values: CDR1 DFQATT, CDR2 SNEGSKA (reference sequence). Deletions cut 5 bases from V and 11 bases from J, with 15 bases between. There are 11 residues in the CDR3.

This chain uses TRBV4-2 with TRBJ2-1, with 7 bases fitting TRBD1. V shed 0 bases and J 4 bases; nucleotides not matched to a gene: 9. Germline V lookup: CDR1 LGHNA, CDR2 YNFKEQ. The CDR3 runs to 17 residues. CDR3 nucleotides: TGTGCCAGCAGCCAAGATCCTACAGGGGCGAGGTACAATGAGCAGTTCTTC. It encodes CASSQDPTGARYNEQFF.

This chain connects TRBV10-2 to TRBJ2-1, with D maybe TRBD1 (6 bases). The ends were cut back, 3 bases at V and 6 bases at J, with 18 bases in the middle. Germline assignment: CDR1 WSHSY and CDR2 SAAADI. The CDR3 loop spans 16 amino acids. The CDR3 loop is CASSESGGPRGNEQFF. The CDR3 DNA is TGCGCCAGCAGTGAAAGTGGGGGCCCCAGGGGCAATGAGCAGTTCTTC.

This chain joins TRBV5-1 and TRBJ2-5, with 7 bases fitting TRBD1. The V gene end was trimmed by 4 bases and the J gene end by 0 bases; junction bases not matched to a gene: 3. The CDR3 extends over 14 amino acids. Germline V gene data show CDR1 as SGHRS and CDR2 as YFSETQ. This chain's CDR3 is CASSDTGDQETQYF. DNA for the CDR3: TGCGCCAGCAGCGACACAGGGGACCAAGAGACCCAGTACTTC.

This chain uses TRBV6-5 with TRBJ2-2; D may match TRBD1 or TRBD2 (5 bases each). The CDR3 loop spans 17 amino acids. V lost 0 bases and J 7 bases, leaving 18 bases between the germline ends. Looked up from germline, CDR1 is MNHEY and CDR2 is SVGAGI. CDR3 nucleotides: TGTGCCAGCAGTTACTCCGGGGCCCAGATTTACATCGGGGAGCTGTTTTTT. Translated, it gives CASSYSGAQIYIGELFF.

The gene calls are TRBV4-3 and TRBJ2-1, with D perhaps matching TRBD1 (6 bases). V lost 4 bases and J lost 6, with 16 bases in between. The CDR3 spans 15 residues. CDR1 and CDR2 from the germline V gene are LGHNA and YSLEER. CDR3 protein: CASSLIRGSRNEQFF. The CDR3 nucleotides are TGCGCCAGCAGCCTCATCAGGGGTAGCCGCAATGAGCAGTTCTTC.

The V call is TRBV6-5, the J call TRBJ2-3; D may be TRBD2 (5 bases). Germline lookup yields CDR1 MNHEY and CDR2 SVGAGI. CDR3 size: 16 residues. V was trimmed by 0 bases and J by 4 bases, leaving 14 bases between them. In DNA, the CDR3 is TGTGCCAGCAGTTACTCGAGTTGGGTGGAGGCAGATACGCAGTATTTT. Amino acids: CASSYSSWVEADTQYF.

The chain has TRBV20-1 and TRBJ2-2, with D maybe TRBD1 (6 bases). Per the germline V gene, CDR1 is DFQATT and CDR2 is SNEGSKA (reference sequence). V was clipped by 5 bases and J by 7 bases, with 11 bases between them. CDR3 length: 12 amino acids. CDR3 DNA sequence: TGCAGTGCTCGGACAGATGTCGGGGAGCTGTTTTTT. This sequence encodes CSARTDVGELFF.

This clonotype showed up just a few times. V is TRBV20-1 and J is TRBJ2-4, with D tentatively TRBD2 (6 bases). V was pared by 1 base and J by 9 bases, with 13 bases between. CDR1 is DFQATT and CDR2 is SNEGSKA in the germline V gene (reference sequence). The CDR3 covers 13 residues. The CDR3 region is CSARVGRIGIQYF. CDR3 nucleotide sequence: TGCAGTGCTAGAGTTGGGAGGATTGGCATTCAGTACTTC.

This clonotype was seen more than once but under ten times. In nucleotides, the CDR3 is TGTGCCAGCAGCGGACCGGGACAGGTCTCTGGAAACACCATATATTTT. It is translated as CASSGPGQVSGNTIYF. V is TRBV9 and J is TRBJ1-3; TRBD1 agrees at 8 bases. Germline V gene lookup returns CDR1 SGDLS and CDR2 YYNGEE. V trimming: 3 bases; J trimming: 0 bases; junction bases outside the gene matches: 5. The CDR3 is 16 amino acids.

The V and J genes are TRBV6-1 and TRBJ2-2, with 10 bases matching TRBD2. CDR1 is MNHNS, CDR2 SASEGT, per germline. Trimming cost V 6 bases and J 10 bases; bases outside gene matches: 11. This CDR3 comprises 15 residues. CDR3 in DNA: TGTGCCAGCAGACTGGGAACTCTAGCGGGAGAGGAGCTGTTTTTT. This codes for CASRLGTLAGEELFF.

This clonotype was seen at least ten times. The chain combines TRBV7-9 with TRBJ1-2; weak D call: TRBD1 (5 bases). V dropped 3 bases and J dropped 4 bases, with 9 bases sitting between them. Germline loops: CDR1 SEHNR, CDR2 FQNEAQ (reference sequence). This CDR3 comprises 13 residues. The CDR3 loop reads CASSLGERYGYTF. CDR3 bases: TGTGCCAGCAGCTTGGGGGAGCGCTATGGCTACACCTTC.

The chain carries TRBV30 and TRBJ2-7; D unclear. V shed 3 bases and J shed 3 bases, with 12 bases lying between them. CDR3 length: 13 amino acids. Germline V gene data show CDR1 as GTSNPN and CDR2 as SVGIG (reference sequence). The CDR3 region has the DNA TGTGCCTGGAGGCCGGATGGCGGCTACGAGCAGTACTTC. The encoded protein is CAWRPDGGYEQYF.

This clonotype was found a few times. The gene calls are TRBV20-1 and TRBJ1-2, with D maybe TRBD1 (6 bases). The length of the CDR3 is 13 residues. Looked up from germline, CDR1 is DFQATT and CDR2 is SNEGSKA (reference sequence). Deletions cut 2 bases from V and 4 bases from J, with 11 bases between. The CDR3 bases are TGCAGTGCTAGATCTGGGGGCGGCTATGGCTACACCTTC. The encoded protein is CSARSGGGYGYTF.

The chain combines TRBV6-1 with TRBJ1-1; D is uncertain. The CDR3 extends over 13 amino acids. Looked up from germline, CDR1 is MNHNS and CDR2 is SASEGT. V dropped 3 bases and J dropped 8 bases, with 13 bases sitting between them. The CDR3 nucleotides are TGTGCCAGCAGTGAGTGGGATGAAGAAGAAGCTTTCTTT. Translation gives CASSEWDEEEAFF.

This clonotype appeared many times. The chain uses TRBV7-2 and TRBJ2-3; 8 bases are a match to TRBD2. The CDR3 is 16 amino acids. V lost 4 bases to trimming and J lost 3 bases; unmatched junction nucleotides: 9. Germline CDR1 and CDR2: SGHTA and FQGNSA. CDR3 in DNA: TGTGCCAGCAGCTCCCAAAGCGGGGGCCGAACAGATACGCAGTATTTT. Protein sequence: CASSSQSGGRTDTQYF.

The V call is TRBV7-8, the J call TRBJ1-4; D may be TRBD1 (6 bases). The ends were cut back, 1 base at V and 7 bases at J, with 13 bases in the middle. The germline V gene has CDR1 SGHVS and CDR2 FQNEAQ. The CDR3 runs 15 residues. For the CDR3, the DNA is TGTGCCAGCAGCTTAGTAGGACAGTTGGGTGAAAAACTGTTTTTT. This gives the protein CASSLVGQLGEKLFF.

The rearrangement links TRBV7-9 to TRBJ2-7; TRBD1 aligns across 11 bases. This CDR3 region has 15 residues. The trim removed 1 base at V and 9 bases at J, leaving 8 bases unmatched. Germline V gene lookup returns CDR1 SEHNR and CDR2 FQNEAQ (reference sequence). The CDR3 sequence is CASSLEGDRGKGQYF. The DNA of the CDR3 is TGTGCCAGCAGCTTAGAAGGGGACAGGGGGAAAGGGCAGTACTTC.

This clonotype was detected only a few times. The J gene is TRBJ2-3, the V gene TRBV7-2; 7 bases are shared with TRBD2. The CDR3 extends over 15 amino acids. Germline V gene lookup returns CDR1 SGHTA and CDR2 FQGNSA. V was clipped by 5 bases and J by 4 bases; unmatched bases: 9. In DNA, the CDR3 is TGTGCCAGCAGCGGGAACCGGGACTACGCAGATACGCAGTATTTT. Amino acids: CASSGNRDYADTQYF.

Here the CDR3 reads CSARAPEGSNEQFF. The DNA of the CDR3 is TGCAGTGCTAGAGCCCCCGAGGGGAGCAATGAGCAGTTCTTC. The chain carries TRBV20-1 and TRBJ2-1, with D perhaps being TRBD1 or TRBD2 (5 bases each). The ends were cut back, 1 base at V and 6 bases at J, with 13 bases in the middle. Germline V lookup: CDR1 DFQATT, CDR2 SNEGSKA (reference sequence). This CDR3 spans 14 amino acids.

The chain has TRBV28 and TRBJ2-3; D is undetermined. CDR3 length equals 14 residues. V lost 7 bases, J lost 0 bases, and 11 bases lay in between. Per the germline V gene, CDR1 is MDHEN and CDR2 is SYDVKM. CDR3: CASNWGTSTDTQYF. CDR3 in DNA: TGTGCCAGCAACTGGGGAACTAGCACAGATACGCAGTATTTT.